This is a list of T cell receptor beta chains from one sample in a study of T-cell reconstitution after alpha-beta-depleted transplantation in children. Via MiXCR, TCRdb re-called the PCR reads, giving one row per CDR3 protein. The sample shows 450,000 to 600,000 distinct CDR3 sequences, about 10% of them seen only once. The sample here was PBMCs, taken before TCRalphabeta/CD19-depleted stem cell transplant. All receptors come from a child aged 2 to 10 with inherited bone marrow failure, due to receive a stem cell transplant. Each CDR3 is given with its conserved first and last residue.

TRBJ2-7 | TRBV29-1 | 14 | CSVLDRGESYEQYF
TRBJ1-2 | TRBV9 | 11 | CASSSFYGYTF
TRBJ2-5 | TRBV6-2/TRBV6-3 | 14 | CASTPGASGETQYF
TRBJ2-2 | TRBV7-2 | 14 | CASSLVLKSWELFF
TRBJ2-1 | TRBV12-3/TRBV12-4 | 11 | CASSRDREQFF
TRBJ2-5 | TRBV5-5 | 13 | CASSLPGEETQYF
TRBJ2-7 | TRBV5-1 | 14 | CASSPTGARYEQYF
TRBJ1-5 | TRBV2 | 13 | CASSPAILPAQHF
TRBJ2-7 | TRBV12-3/TRBV12-4 | 13 | CASSGLKRGEQYF
TRBJ1-1 | TRBV10-2 | 14 | CASNTGRRNTEAFF
TRBJ2-1 | TRBV19 | 16 | CASSTLRENGYNEQFF
TRBJ2-1 | TRBV9 | 18 | CASSVASRSGRSRDEQFF
TRBJ2-7 | TRBV12-3/TRBV12-4 | 14 | CASRSGTGIHEQYF
TRBJ2-6 | TRBV29-1 | 17 | CSVLSQGPPSGANVLTF
TRBJ2-3 | TRBV5-1 | 16 | CASSLWSSGIADTQYF
TRBJ2-7 | TRBV4-3 | 14 | CASSHGTSGYEQYF
TRBJ2-1 | TRBV5-1 | 16 | CASSGLGTGTWNEQFF
TRBJ2-6 | TRBV13 | 18 | CASSLGTASYSGANVLTF
TRBJ1-5 | TRBV12-3/TRBV12-4 | 15 | CASSLTLGRDQPQHF
TRBJ2-1 | TRBV30 | 12 | CMARDSYNEQFF
TRBJ1-2 | TRBV4-3 | 13 | CASSQATGYGYTF
TRBJ2-3 | TRBV12-3/TRBV12-4 | 16 | CASSLRREGRADTQYF
TRBJ1-2 | TRBV4-3 | 15 | CASSQLWTGNYGYTF
TRBJ2-1 | TRBV4-3 | 20 | CASSQDLYPRGSLPGDEQFF
TRBJ2-7 | TRBV12-3/TRBV12-4 | 15 | CASRPRAGGPNEQYF
TRBJ1-4 | TRBV9 | 15 | CASSVLGNTNEKLFF
TRBJ2-5 | TRBV4-3 | 12 | CASSQVGGTQYF
TRBJ1-5 | TRBV2 | 15 | CASSEAGYRNQPQHF
TRBJ2-5 | TRBV29-1 | 9 | CSVETGRNF
TRBJ1-1 | TRBV30 | 13 | CAWSVLWGTEAFF
TRBJ2-7 | TRBV7-2 | 16 | CASSFSSGRIPYEQYF
TRBJ2-3 | TRBV12-3/TRBV12-4 | 16 | CASSFGTGRRTDTQYF
TRBJ2-3 | TRBV12-3/TRBV12-4 | 14 | CASSQGARTDTQYF
TRBJ2-3 | TRBV2 | 13 | CASSEAQPATQYF
TRBJ2-3 | TRBV5-4 | 14 | CASSSDGGTDTQYF
TRBJ2-6 | TRBV5-1 | 15 | CASSLLRAGANVLTF
TRBJ2-1 | TRBV7-8 | 15 | CASSVPGSWRDEQFF
TRBJ1-2 | TRBV10-3 | 14 | CAISVGGLGYGYTF
TRBJ1-2 | TRBV20-1 | 13 | CSARDTRMRGYTF
TRBJ2-3 | TRBV9 | 14 | CASSVSGRESTQYF
TRBJ2-1 | TRBV27 | 19 | CASIGTGTETSGRNNEQFF
TRBJ1-3 | TRBV20-1 | 15 | CSASQRQGLRNTIYF
TRBJ2-7 | TRBV28 | 15 | CASSLPGGFSYEQYF
TRBJ2-3 | TRBV15 | 17 | CATSRGAPSGSEDTQYF
TRBJ2-2 | TRBV29-1 | 18 | CSVQGVGFQREHTGELFF
TRBJ1-2 | TRBV20-1 | 13 | CSAQRQGGYGYTF
TRBJ2-7 | TRBV6-5 | 14 | CASSYSPSTYEQYF
TRBJ2-1 | TRBV28 | 14 | CASSYGGTYNEQFF
TRBJ2-2 | TRBV6-2/TRBV6-3 | 16 | CASSYEDMRYTGELFF
TRBJ2-2 | TRBV20-1 | 17 | CSAESSGITTLTGELFF
TRBJ2-5 | TRBV4-3 | 15 | CASSQRQGFGETQYF